A selection of T cell receptor beta chains follows, all from one sample in a study of cytomegalovirus exposure and HLA in healthy donors. Method: immunoSEQ multiplex PCR; TCRdb's copy keeps in-frame clones and lacks some. The sample lists fewer than 85,000 clones; approximately 80% were seen once. The material sequenced was PBMCs. These receptors were taken from a man aged 40-55 years in good health and CMV-seronegative. Each CDR3 is given with its conserved first and last residue. Fields, in order: clone size, CDR3 length, J gene, V gene, CDR3 protein. Some rows mark clone size as missing; the rest say once, few, many or name a class of expanded clone.

>-|15|TRBJ2-7|TRBV6-5
CASRGHKTDSNEQYF
>-|13|TRBJ1-2|TRBV2
CASSGQGNYGYTF
>-|15|TRBJ1-4|TRBV5-6
CASSANRVSNEKLFF
>-|15|TRBJ2-1|TRBV19
CASSEGANVYNEQFF
>-|12|TRBJ1-1|TRBV30
CAFSTENTEAFF
>few|15|TRBJ2-3|TRBV7-8
CASSLRGPTTDTQYF
>-|14|TRBJ1-1|TRBV18
CASSLDRVRTEAFF
>few|12|TRBJ1-4|TRBV10-3
CAISARNEKLFF
>-|16|TRBJ2-5|TRBV4-2
CASSPAGLAGVETQYF
>-|15|TRBJ1-6|TRBV7-2
CASSLGGLLDSPLHF
>-|13|TRBJ1-5|TRBV7-2
CASSLAMSQPQHF
>-|15|TRBJ2-2|TRBV25-1
CASSHFTENTGELFF
>-|13|TRBJ1-5|TRBV5-8
CASSIQDNQPQHF
>-|13|TRBJ1-2|TRBV19
CASSRQGAYGYTF
>-|16|TRBJ2-3|TRBV19
CASSPQAAQGADTQYF
>-|13|TRBJ2-1|TRBV5-1
CASSSFGRNEQFF
>-|13|TRBJ1-3|TRBV7-3
CASSLAGENTIYF
>-|12|TRBJ2-3|TRBV2
CASQNPRGTQYF
>-|13|TRBJ2-7|TRBV7-2
CASSLWSGYEQYF
>-|15|TRBJ2-5|TRBV27
CASRPGQGLQETQYF
>-|15|TRBJ1-2|TRBV7-3
CASSLNGGQGYGYTF
>few|11|TRBJ2-5|TRBV20-1
CSASDTGGLYF
>-|16|TRBJ2-3|TRBV15
CATSRDKTGAAGTQYF
>-|15|TRBJ1-4|TRBV18
CASSPDLSGNEKLFF
>-|14|TRBJ2-3|TRBV7-3
CASSLNRGQDTQYF
>once|13|TRBJ1-2|TRBV19
CASSIWENYGYTF
>-|15|TRBJ2-7|TRBV7-2
CASSLGQVGVGEQYF
>few|15|TRBJ2-1|TRBV18
CASSPSGGARYEQFF
>once|12|TRBJ1-1|TRBV7-2
CASSFQYTEAFF
>-|11|TRBJ2-5|TRBV6-5
CATRFIGDQYF
>-|12|TRBJ2-5|TRBV14
CASSLAGAFLHF
>-|15|TRBJ1-5|TRBV30
CAWSVHSRGLGPQHF
>-|16|TRBJ1-1|TRBV18
CASSPPGLLKNTEAFF
>-|14|TRBJ1-1|TRBV5-1
CASSPRVLYTEAFF
>once|15|TRBJ1-1|TRBV9
CASSELGVGGTEAFF
>few|15|TRBJ1-5|TRBV16
CASSLLGQGYQPQHF
>few|13|TRBJ1-1|TRBV6-4
CASSDEQGTEAFF
>few|16|TRBJ2-6|TRBV10-3
CAISRTGVGGANVLTF
>-|15|TRBJ1-2|TRBV7-2
CASSLVGTGGSGYTF
>-|14|TRBJ2-1|TRBV7-2
CASSGGGSYNEQFF
>-|18|TRBJ2-7|TRBV7-9
CSSSPPTGGHTTPDEQYF
>once|14|TRBJ2-1|TRBV7-3
CASRASGGASEQFF
>-|14|TRBJ2-7|TRBV6-1
CASMLQGRSYEQYF
>-|15|TRBJ1-5|TRBV9
CASSVGAGSDQPQHF
>-|12|TRBJ2-2|TRBV30
CAWSVRGGELFF
>few|15|TRBJ1-3|TRBV6-1
CASSRTGVSGNTIYF
>-|14|TRBJ2-5|TRBV18
CASSPTGDKMTQYF
>-|15|TRBJ2-3|TRBV14
CASSQAGTGSDTQYF
>-|15|TRBJ2-3|TRBV7-9
CSSSLALGGTDTQYF
>few|17|TRBJ2-1|TRBV11-2
CASSPPPGQISYNEQFF
>-|17|TRBJ1-3|TRBV7-8
CASSLSGAFGSGNTIYF
>few|17|TRBJ1-6|TRBV18
CASSPRLGTGVDSPLHF
>-|12|TRBJ1-1|TRBV6-1
CASRQGNTEAFF
>-|15|TRBJ1-4|TRBV2
CASSGQGGTNEKLFF
>-|12|TRBJ1-2|TRBV2
CATGDRAYGYTF